Sequencing of this TCR beta chain was carried out in a study of blood T cell repertoires in COVID-19. At the level of the study: Spain, Italy and the United States supplied samples that represented acute and convalescent COVID-19. In each case, the material was cDNA or gDNA derived from T cells, B-cell-depleted T cells, or PBMCs.

Original analysis: Estimation of nucleated cell counts was performed using reference gene primer amplification. TCRdb keeps only in-frame clones here, not all; method: immunoSEQ multiplex PCR. V, J and clone size are taken as reported in that table, and D and trimming were inferred from the DNA itself. The table includes 30,000 to 45,000 clones, approximately 90% detected once. The CDR3 sequence is 14 residues long. Germline V lookup: CDR1 MGHRA, CDR2 YSYEKL. Deletions cut 4 bases from V and 1 base from J, with 10 bases between. The chain joins TRBV4-1 to TRBJ2-5; D may be TRBD1 (6 bases). What was sequenced was peripheral blood. The clonotype originates from a man between 65 and 85 years old with active COVID-19. The CDR3 region is CASSPAGAQETQYF. The CDR3 DNA reads TGCGCCAGCAGCCCGGCAGGGGCCCAAGAGACCCAGTACTTC.